Listed below are T cell receptor beta chains from one sample, sequenced in a study of regulatory T cells in long-lasting Graves disease. TCRdb re-derived calls from the multiplex PCR reads in MiXCR, one entry per CDR3 protein. The sample lists roughly 530,000 distinct CDR3 sequences, roughly a sixth occurring once. The same specimen was also included in a second study, on T cells in Graves' hyperthyroidism and ophthalmopathy.

Sequencing used peripheral blood mononuclear cells (PBMCs), obtained at new diagnosis, from a patient treated with antithyroid drugs. The source is a woman aged 35-60 years with Graves disease. CDR3s include the opening cysteine and the closing phenylalanine or tryptophan. Each record gives: CDR3 protein, CDR3 DNA, V gene, J gene, clone size, D gene. The D gene is left open where the match is weak. Size is stated for part of the rows, as once, few or many counts, or as a class when the clone is expanded.

CASSLIPPDRRTYGYTF	TGTGCCAGCAGCTTGATCCCCCCGGACAGGAGGACCTATGGCTACACCTTC	TRBV7-3	TRBJ1-2	few	TRBD1
CASSLALGGISNSPLHF	TGTGCCAGCAGCCTAGCCCTCGGCGGGATATCTAATTCACCCCTCCACTTT	TRBV7-9	TRBJ1-6	-	-
CASSLTGSETDTQYF	TGTGCCAGCAGTTTGACAGGGTCAGAGACAGATACGCAGTATTTT	TRBV2	TRBJ2-3	-	TRBD1
CSARGRGTITYNEQFF	TGCAGTGCTAGAGGACGCGGGACAATAACCTACAATGAGCAGTTCTTC	TRBV20-1	TRBJ2-1	-	-
CASSPVRAATEAFF	TGTGCCAGCAGCCCCGTCAGGGCTGCCACTGAAGCTTTCTTT	TRBV11-2	TRBJ1-1	few	-
CASSPLAGSSYNEQFF	TGTGCCAGCAGCCCCCTTGCGGGTTCCTCCTACAATGAGCAGTTCTTC	TRBV19	TRBJ2-1	many	-
CASSVRVGESNGYTF	TGTGCCAGCAGCGTAAGGGTGGGGGAGAGTAATGGCTACACCTTC	TRBV9	TRBJ1-2	many	-
CASRPPGHGSGGGAKNIQYF	TGTGCCAGCAGGCCTCCGGGACACGGTTCCGGTGGAGGTGCCAAAAACATTCAGTACTTC	TRBV6-2/TRBV6-3	TRBJ2-4	-	-
CASSQVSLQETQYF	TGTGCCAGCAGCCAAGTATCCCTTCAAGAGACCCAGTACTTC	TRBV3-1	TRBJ2-5	many	-
CASNLAGPTYEQYF	TGTGCCAGCAATCTAGCGGGGCCAACCTACGAGCAGTACTTC	TRBV2	TRBJ2-7	-	TRBD2
CAISGCLDPQETQYF	TGTGCCATCAGTGGGTGCCTCGACCCCCAAGAGACCCAGTACTTC	TRBV10-3	TRBJ2-5	-	-
CASSQFDRGENEQFF	TGTGCCAGCAGCCAATTCGACAGGGGTGAAAATGAGCAGTTCTTC	TRBV2	TRBJ2-1	-	TRBD1
CASSLDFEQSTDTQYF	TGTGCCAGCAGTTTAGACTTCGAACAAAGCACAGATACGCAGTATTTT	TRBV6-5	TRBJ2-3	-	-
CASSLGGPDNEQFF	TGTGCCAGCAGCTTGGGGGGGCCCGACAATGAGCAGTTCTTC	TRBV7-9	TRBJ2-1	many	-
CASSLARPILGNQPQHF	TGTGCCAGCAGCTTAGCGCGACCGATCCTCGGCAATCAGCCCCAGCATTTT	TRBV7-2	TRBJ1-5	few	-
CASSLRASGQWNTEAFF	TGTGCCAGCAGCTTAAGGGCTTCGGGGCAATGGAACACTGAAGCTTTCTTT	TRBV11-2	TRBJ1-1	many	-
CASSPSMRGLKETQYF	TGTGCCAGCAGTCCCTCAATGAGAGGCCTAAAAGAGACCCAGTACTTC	TRBV12-3/TRBV12-4	TRBJ2-5	many	-
CASNSGTVNSPLHF	TGTGCCAGCAACTCCGGGACAGTTAATTCACCCCTCCACTTT	TRBV28	TRBJ1-6	many	TRBD1
CASSVQGQLQETQYF	TGCGCCAGCAGCGTCCAGGGACAACTCCAAGAGACCCAGTACTTC	TRBV5-1	TRBJ2-5	many	-
CASSTVRGAQDYGYTF	TGTGCCAGCAGCACTGTCCGGGGGGCGCAAGACTATGGCTACACCTTC	TRBV7-9	TRBJ1-2	many	-
CASSQLSLGTEAFF	TGCGCCAGCAGCCAACTTTCTTTGGGCACTGAAGCTTTCTTT	TRBV4-1	TRBJ1-1	many	-
CASSIGQGTDTQYF	TGTGCCAGCAGTATCGGACAGGGCACAGATACGCAGTATTTT	TRBV6-1	TRBJ2-3	few	TRBD1
CASSAPLSGGNTDTQYF	TGTGCCAGCAGCGCACCTCTAAGCGGGGGGAACACAGATACGCAGTATTTT	TRBV9	TRBJ2-3	few	TRBD2
CASSFIEGGEQYF	TGCGCCAGCAGCTTCATAGAGGGGGGCGAGCAGTACTTC	TRBV5-1	TRBJ2-7	few	-
CASSLTGTHTEAFF	TGTGCCAGCAGCTTGACAGGGACCCACACTGAAGCTTTCTTT	TRBV7-3	TRBJ1-1	many	TRBD1
CASSYQPNYEQYF	TGTGCCAGCAGTTACCAGCCCAACTACGAGCAGTACTTC	TRBV6-5	TRBJ2-7	many	-
CASSRTGGAATEAFF	TGTGCCAGCAGCCGGACAGGGGGCGCCGCCACTGAAGCTTTCTTT	TRBV9	TRBJ1-1	few	TRBD1
CASSQEFLGIEAFF	TGTGCCAGCAGCCAAGAATTCCTGGGAATCGAAGCTTTCTTT	TRBV3-1	TRBJ1-1	many	-
CALKAGSTDTQYF	TGTGCACTGAAAGCGGGGAGCACAGATACGCAGTATTTT	TRBV30	TRBJ2-3	-	TRBD2
CASSPGTGGFNEQFF	TGTGCCAGCAGCCCCGGGACAGGGGGTTTCAATGAGCAGTTCTTC	TRBV3-1	TRBJ2-1	many	TRBD1
CASSSPILAGKADTQYF	TGTGCCAGCAGTTCCCCAATCCTAGCGGGGAAGGCAGATACGCAGTATTTT	TRBV2	TRBJ2-3	many	TRBD2
CASSYSILESSYNEQFF	TGTGCCAGCAGTTACTCGATCTTAGAGAGCTCCTACAATGAGCAGTTCTTC	TRBV6-2/TRBV6-3	TRBJ2-1	few	-
CATSNRALSPDTQYF	TGTGCCACCAGCAACCGGGCCCTATCCCCAGATACGCAGTATTTT	TRBV15	TRBJ2-3	few	-
CASSEVRESGYTF	TGTGCCAGCAGTGAGGTCCGGGAGTCCGGCTACACCTTC	TRBV6-1	TRBJ1-2	many	-
CASSQRTSSYEQYF	TGTGCCAGCAGCCAGCGGACTAGCTCCTACGAGCAGTACTTC	TRBV6-1	TRBJ2-7	-	TRBD2
CASSKDFNSNQPQHF	TGCGCCAGCAGTAAAGATTTCAATAGCAATCAGCCCCAGCATTTT	TRBV5-1	TRBJ1-5	many	-
CATSDAGRGYGYTF	TGTGCCACCAGTGACGCTGGCAGGGGCTATGGCTACACCTTC	TRBV24-1	TRBJ1-2	-	-
CASSLAGQGVQYF	TGTGCCAGCAGCTTGGCGGGACAGGGGGTGCAGTACTTC	TRBV5-1	TRBJ2-7	many	TRBD1
CASSDPDRAPFF	TGTGCCAGCAGTGACCCGGACAGGGCACCTTTCTTT	TRBV25-1	TRBJ1-1	few	TRBD1
CASSESLGRDEQFF	TGCGCCAGCAGTGAAAGTCTTGGGAGGGATGAGCAGTTCTTC	TRBV10-1	TRBJ2-1	-	TRBD2
CASSLARGSSGNTIYF	TGCGCCAGCAGCTTGGCCCGGGGGTCGTCTGGAAACACCATATATTTT	TRBV5-1	TRBJ1-3	few	-
CASSLSGLQPQHF	TGTGCCAGCAGTTTATCAGGGTTGCAGCCCCAGCATTTT	TRBV27	TRBJ1-5	few	-
CASSLRDPADNEQFF	TGTGCCAGCAGCCTGCGGGACCCGGCCGACAATGAGCAGTTCTTC	TRBV5-6	TRBJ2-1	many	-
CASSVDNEAFF	TGTGCCAGCAGTGTGGATAATGAAGCTTTCTTT	TRBV2	TRBJ1-1	many	-
CAISAGEPDTQYF	TGTGCCATCAGTGCGGGGGAACCAGATACGCAGTATTTT	TRBV10-3	TRBJ2-3	-	-
CASSVAVSRNEKLFF	TGTGCCAGCAGCGTAGCTGTCAGCCGAAATGAAAAACTGTTTTTT	TRBV9	TRBJ1-4	few	-
CASSTQPGPNNSPLHF	TGTGCCAGCAGCACTCAACCGGGACCTAATAATTCACCCCTCCACTTT	TRBV9	TRBJ1-6	few	-
CASSPLISVSTEAFF	TGCGCCAGCAGCCCCCTCATATCGGTGAGCACTGAAGCTTTCTTT	TRBV4-1	TRBJ1-1	few	-
CASSSMQVDYGYTF	TGTGCCAGCAGCTCGATGCAGGTTGACTATGGCTACACCTTC	TRBV7-9	TRBJ1-2	many	-
CASSTYRDRGRKHSGNTIYF	TGTGCCAGCAGCACCTACCGGGACAGGGGGCGTAAACACTCTGGAAACACCATATATTTT	TRBV11-2	TRBJ1-3	many	TRBD1
CASSEFLLNGQPQHF	TGTGCCAGCAGTGAATTCCTATTAAACGGACAGCCCCAGCATTTT	TRBV2	TRBJ1-5	many	-
CASSLAPLGETEAFF	TGTGCCAGCAGCTTAGCTCCCCTTGGGGAGACTGAAGCTTTCTTT	TRBV7-9	TRBJ1-1	-	-